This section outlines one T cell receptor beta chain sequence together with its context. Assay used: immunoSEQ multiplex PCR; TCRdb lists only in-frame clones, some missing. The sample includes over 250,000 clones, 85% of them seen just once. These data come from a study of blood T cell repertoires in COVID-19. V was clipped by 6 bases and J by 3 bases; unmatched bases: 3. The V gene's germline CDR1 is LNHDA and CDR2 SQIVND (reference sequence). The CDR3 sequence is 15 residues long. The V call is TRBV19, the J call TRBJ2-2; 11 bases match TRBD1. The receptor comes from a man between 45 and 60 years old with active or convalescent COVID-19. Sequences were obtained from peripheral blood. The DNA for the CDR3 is TGTGCCAGTAGGACGGGACAGGGGGACACCGGGGAGCTGTTTTTT. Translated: CASRTGQGDTGELFF.